The 10 T cell receptor beta chains given below trace back to one sample, sequenced in a study of blood T cell repertoires in COVID-19. Clones were read by immunoSEQ multiplex PCR, and TCRdb kept only the in-frame ones, dropping some. The sample holds approximately 70,000 clones; roughly 80% are singletons and the top ten take about 0.8%. The material sequenced was peripheral blood. These receptors came from a woman aged 70-85 years with acute or convalescent COVID-19.

The chain carries TRBV29-1 and TRBJ1-2; D possibly corresponds to TRBD1 (5 bases). The germline V gene encodes CDR1 SQVTM and CDR2 ANQGSEA. The length of the CDR3 is 12 residues. Trimming took 4 bases from V and 4 from J, leaving 10 bases between them. The CDR3 DNA is TGCAGCGTTGCTGCGGACATCTATGGCTACACCTTC. Its translation: CSVAADIYGYTF.

This clone was counted between two and nine times. The chain carries TRBV19 and TRBJ1-2, with D possibly matching TRBD1 (5 bases). V lost 3 bases, J lost 2 bases, and 13 bases lay in between. The CDR3 has 15 amino acids. CDR1 and CDR2 (germline): LNHDA, SQIVND (reference sequence). In DNA form, the CDR3 reads TGTGCCAGTAGTATGGTACAGGCGTTCAACTATGGCTACACCTTC. Translated, it gives CASSMVQAFNYGYTF.

The V call is TRBV27, the J call TRBJ2-3, with D possibly being TRBD2 (6 bases). This CDR3 contains 13 residues. The germline V gene has CDR1 MNHEY and CDR2 SMNVEV (reference sequence). The V gene lost 8 bases and the J gene lost 0 bases, with 9 bases spanning the gap. CDR3 loop: CASRGTSTDTQYF. Here the CDR3 DNA reads TGTGCCAGCCGAGGGACTAGCACAGATACGCAGTATTTT.

V and J are TRBV10-3 and TRBJ1-1; 8 bases line up with TRBD1. With V trimmed by 10 bases and J by 1 base, 2 bases remained unmatched. Germline V gene data show CDR1 as ENHRY and CDR2 as SYGVKD. The CDR3 contains 12 residues. CDR3: CASGTGNTEAFF. DNA for the CDR3: TGTGCCAGCGGGACAGGGAACACTGAAGCTTTCTTT.

V gene TRBV11-2 combines with J gene TRBJ1-3, with D tentatively TRBD1 (5 bases). Deletions cut 3 bases from V and 4 bases from J, with 13 bases between. Germline lookup yields CDR1 SGHAT and CDR2 FQNNGV. The CDR3 has 15 residues. The CDR3 nucleotides read TGTGCCAGCAGCTTCAGGGAGGGAGGCGGAAACACCATATATTTT. It encodes CASSFREGGGNTIYF.

The chain links TRBV5-8 to TRBJ2-3, with D possibly matching TRBD2 (5 bases). The CDR3 contains 15 residues. V lost 3 bases and J lost 4, with 15 bases in between. Germline-derived CDR1 and CDR2 are SGHTS and YDEGEE. CDR3 coding DNA: TGTGCCAGCAGCTCCACTAGTTTAAACGCAGATACGCAGTATTTT. Its translation: CASSSTSLNADTQYF.

Concerning this clone: Because the CDR3 is missing its conserved closing phenylalanine or tryptophan, this is likely a read error. It is unclear where the CDR3 begins or ends on the DNA, so no DNA is shown, and the CDR3 is as TCRdb lists it. The V gene is TRBV3-1 (or the pseudogene TRBV3-2), the J gene TRBJ1-2. A total of 11 residues make up the CDR3, ends included. Germline lookup yields CDR1 LGHDT and CDR2 YNNKEL (reference sequence). The CDR3 here is CASSRDGGFHY.

The chain uses TRBV2 and TRBJ1-1; tentatively, D is TRBD1 (5 bases). The V end lost 6 bases, the J end lost 6 bases, and 8 bases lay between the germline ends. Germline V gives CDR1 SNHLY, CDR2 FYNNEI. The CDR3 sequence is 11 residues long. The CDR3 sequence: CASSWGPEAFF. The CDR3 DNA sequence: TGTGCCAGCAGCTGGGGCCCTGAAGCTTTCTTT. Combining the CDR3 with reference TRBV2 and TRBJ1-1 gives the whole variable domain EPEVTQTPSHQVTQMGQEVILRCVPISNHLYFYWYRQILGQKVEFLVSFYNNEISEKSEIFDDQFSVERPDGSNFTLKIRSTKLEDSAMYFCASSWGPEAFFGQGTRLTVV.

The chain couples TRBV6-6 to TRBJ2-1; TRBD1 aligns across 8 bases. After removal of 2 bases from V and 3 bases from J, the junction contained 6 bases not matched to a gene. The germline V gene has CDR1 MNHNY and CDR2 SVGAGI (reference sequence). This CDR3 spans 16 amino acids. This CDR3 is CASSYLDRGFYNEQFF. CDR3 nucleotides: TGTGCCAGCAGTTACCTTGACAGGGGATTCTACAATGAGCAGTTCTTC.

This rearrangement joins TRBV11-2 to TRBJ1-4; TRBD1 matches at 8 bases. This CDR3 contains 14 residues. Germline V CDR1 and CDR2: SGHAT, FQNNGV. V shed 3 bases and J 7 bases; nucleotides not matched to a gene: 4. The CDR3 DNA is TGTGCCAGCAGCTTGACAGGGGTGGGTGAAAAACTGTTTTTT. Its protein is CASSLTGVGEKLFF.